The rows below give T cell receptor beta chains drawn from one sample of a study of cytotoxic CD8 clonotypes in ibrutinib-treated CLL. The assay was immunoSEQ multiplex PCR, and TCRdb's table has in-frame clones only and misses some. The sample includes about 200,000 clones, 75% to 85% of them seen just once. The sample was PBMCs, taken after 12 months of ibrutinib treatment. These receptors originate from a human donor with chronic lymphocytic leukemia. The CDR3 runs from the conserved cysteine through the conserved F or W. The order of the fields is CDR3 DNA, CDR3 protein, CDR3 length, J gene, D gene, V gene, clone size. The D gene is left open where the match is weak. Only some rows state a clone size, as once, few, many or a class for expanded clones.

DNA: TGTGCCAGCAGCTTGGCTAAGGGGGGCAGCTCCTACGAGCAGTACTTC
CDR3: CASSLAKGGSSYEQYF
length: 16
J: TRBJ2-7
D: NA
V: TRBV5-4
size: NA

DNA: TGTGCCAGCAGCACTCTAGCGGGAGGGGGTACGCAGTATTTT
CDR3: CASSTLAGGGTQYF
length: 14
J: TRBJ2-3
D: TRBD2
V: TRBV11-2
size: NA

DNA: TGTGCCAGCAGCCCACAGGGATCGACAGGAAACACCATATATTTT
CDR3: CASSPQGSTGNTIYF
length: 15
J: TRBJ1-3
D: NA
V: TRBV11-2
size: NA

DNA: TGTGCCAGCAGCGGACTAGCGGGAGATGAGCAGTTCTTC
CDR3: CASSGLAGDEQFF
length: 13
J: TRBJ2-1
D: TRBD2
V: TRBV5-4
size: NA

DNA: TGTGCCAGCAGCTCCATTGACAGACTGAAGACTGAAGCTTTCTTT
CDR3: CASSSIDRLKTEAFF
length: 15
J: TRBJ1-1
D: NA
V: TRBV5-4
size: NA

DNA: TGTGCCAGCAGTTTACTACCCACCTACGAGCAGTACTTC
CDR3: CASSLLPTYEQYF
length: 13
J: TRBJ2-7
D: NA
V: TRBV27
size: NA

DNA: TGTGCCAGCAGCTTAGTCTTTGGCAATGAGCAGTTCTTC
CDR3: CASSLVFGNEQFF
length: 13
J: TRBJ2-1
D: NA
V: TRBV7-9
size: NA

DNA: TGTGCCAGCAGTCGTATGGGGGCCTTATCCGGGGAGCTGTTTTTT
CDR3: CASSRMGALSGELFF
length: 15
J: TRBJ2-2
D: NA
V: TRBV6-5
size: NA

DNA: TGTGCCAGCAGCTTGGTACAGGCCCCCTACGAGCAGTACTTC
CDR3: CASSLVQAPYEQYF
length: 14
J: TRBJ2-7
D: NA
V: TRBV11-2
size: NA

DNA: TGTGCCAGCAGTCTCACGGGCGCCGGGTATACTGAAGCTTTCTTT
CDR3: CASSLTGAGYTEAFF
length: 15
J: TRBJ1-1
D: NA
V: TRBV6-5
size: many

DNA: TGTGCCAGCAGTGAGTACGGGGCAATTAGGGAGCAGTTCTTC
CDR3: CASSEYGAIREQFF
length: 14
J: TRBJ2-1
D: NA
V: TRBV2
size: NA

DNA: TGTGCCAGCAGCTTGGGTCTTAAGAACACCGGGGAGCTGTTTTTT
CDR3: CASSLGLKNTGELFF
length: 15
J: TRBJ2-2
D: NA
V: TRBV5-4
size: NA

DNA: TGCAGCGTCGCCGTCGGCACGGAGACCCAGTACTTC
CDR3: CSVAVGTETQYF
length: 12
J: TRBJ2-5
D: NA
V: TRBV29-1
size: NA

DNA: TGTGCCACCCGGGGCTCAGAATATGGCACTGAAGCTTTCTTT
CDR3: CATRGSEYGTEAFF
length: 14
J: TRBJ1-1
D: NA
V: TRBV19
size: NA

DNA: TGTGCCAGCAGTTACGAGGCGGGAGGGCCGGAGACCCAGTACTTC
CDR3: CASSYEAGGPETQYF
length: 15
J: TRBJ2-5
D: TRBD2
V: TRBV6-5
size: NA

DNA: TGCAGCGTGACCAGGACAGCAAACACTGAAGCTTTCTTT
CDR3: CSVTRTANTEAFF
length: 13
J: TRBJ1-1
D: NA
V: TRBV29-1
size: medium-sized

DNA: TGCAGTGCGGGCGAGCAGTACTTC
CDR3: CSAGEQYF
length: 8
J: TRBJ2-7
D: NA
V: TRBV20-1
size: NA

DNA: TGTGCCAGCAGTTCGTCCCCCCCTACTAGCGGGGGAAACATTCAGTACTTC
CDR3: CASSSSPPTSGGNIQYF
length: 17
J: TRBJ2-4
D: TRBD2
V: TRBV28
size: NA

DNA: TGTGCCAGCTCACCGGGGACCTCTGGAAACACCATATATTTT
CDR3: CASSPGTSGNTIYF
length: 14
J: TRBJ1-3
D: NA
V: TRBV18
size: NA

DNA: TGTGCCAGCCACACCCTCGGAGTAAGGGCCACTGAAGCTTTCTTT
CDR3: CASHTLGVRATEAFF
length: 15
J: TRBJ1-1
D: NA
V: TRBV27
size: NA

DNA: TGTGCCAGCAGCTTAGTCCGGACAGGGTGGAATGAGCAGTTCTTC
CDR3: CASSLVRTGWNEQFF
length: 15
J: TRBJ2-1
D: TRBD1
V: TRBV7-8
size: NA

DNA: TGTGCCAGCAGTACACGACAGATTCAAAATGAAAAACTGTTTTTT
CDR3: CASSTRQIQNEKLFF
length: 15
J: TRBJ1-4
D: NA
V: TRBV27
size: few

DNA: TGTGCCAGCAGCTTGGGGACAGGGAACCATGAGCAGTTCTTC
CDR3: CASSLGTGNHEQFF
length: 14
J: TRBJ2-1
D: TRBD1
V: TRBV27
size: NA

DNA: TGCGCCAGCAGCTTGAGGGCGGGTGAGCAGTTCTTC
CDR3: CASSLRAGEQFF
length: 12
J: TRBJ2-1
D: NA
V: TRBV5-1
size: NA

DNA: TGTGCCAGCAGTCTTACATCCTACTACGAGCAGTACTTC
CDR3: CASSLTSYYEQYF
length: 13
J: TRBJ2-7
D: NA
V: TRBV27
size: NA

DNA: TGTGCCAGCACCTCTCGGGGCGCCTGGGGCTACACCTTC
CDR3: CASTSRGAWGYTF
length: 13
J: TRBJ1-2
D: NA
V: TRBV6-5
size: NA

DNA: TGTGCCTGGGCCAGGGGGTACTACGAGCAGTACTTC
CDR3: CAWARGYYEQYF
length: 12
J: TRBJ2-7
D: TRBD1
V: TRBV30
size: NA

DNA: TGCGCCAGCAGCCTCGAAGTACGGTATGAGCAGTTCTTC
CDR3: CASSLEVRYEQFF
length: 13
J: TRBJ2-1
D: NA
V: TRBV4-1
size: NA

DNA: TGTGCCAGCAGCACCAGGGGGCTCGCTAACTATGGCTACACCTTC
CDR3: CASSTRGLANYGYTF
length: 15
J: TRBJ1-2
D: TRBD1
V: TRBV9
size: NA

DNA: TGTGCCAACAGCTTAGTTGCGGGAGGCACTGAAGCTTTCTTT
CDR3: CANSLVAGGTEAFF
length: 14
J: TRBJ1-1
D: NA
V: TRBV7-9
size: few

DNA: TGTGCCATCAGTGGGACGGCTAACACCGGGGAGCTGTTTTTT
CDR3: CAISGTANTGELFF
length: 14
J: TRBJ2-2
D: NA
V: TRBV10-3
size: few

DNA: TGTGCCAGCAGTTTATTCAGTAGGGGTTACGAGCAGTACTTC
CDR3: CASSLFSRGYEQYF
length: 14
J: TRBJ2-7
D: NA
V: TRBV27
size: NA

DNA: TGTGCCAGCAGCTTAGCACCCCAGGTTCATTTCGAAACCCAGTACTTC
CDR3: CASSLAPQVHFETQYF
length: 16
J: TRBJ2-5
D: NA
V: TRBV11-1
size: few

DNA: TGTGCCAGCAGCCAGCTCTCGAACACCGGGGAGCTGTTTTTT
CDR3: CASSQLSNTGELFF
length: 14
J: TRBJ2-2
D: NA
V: TRBV4-2
size: NA

DNA: TGTGCCAGCAAAAAAGGGCGGGGGCGTCGACGGAAATATAGCAATCAGCCCCAGCATTTT
CDR3: CASKKGRGRRRKYSNQPQHF
length: 20
J: TRBJ1-5
D: NA
V: TRBV21-1
size: NA

DNA: TGTGCTAGTGGCCAGAAGCGGGGGGACACAGATACGCAGTATTTT
CDR3: CASGQKRGDTDTQYF
length: 15
J: TRBJ2-3
D: TRBD2
V: TRBV12-5
size: NA

DNA: TGCGCCAGCAGCCAAGATTCCGAGCAGTACTTC
CDR3: CASSQDSEQYF
length: 11
J: TRBJ2-7
D: NA
V: TRBV4-1
size: NA

DNA: TGTGCCAGCAGCTTAGGGGGACAGGGCAATCAGCCCCAGCATTTT
CDR3: CASSLGGQGNQPQHF
length: 15
J: TRBJ1-5
D: TRBD1
V: TRBV7-8
size: NA

DNA: TGCGCCAGCAGTGATGGGACTAGCGCAGGCGAGCAGTACTTC
CDR3: CASSDGTSAGEQYF
length: 14
J: TRBJ2-7
D: TRBD2
V: TRBV10-1
size: NA

DNA: TGTGCCAGCAGCCCCGGGACTAGCACCGAGCAGTACTTC
CDR3: CASSPGTSTEQYF
length: 13
J: TRBJ2-7
D: TRBD2
V: TRBV11-2
size: NA

DNA: TGCGCCAGCAGTGAGCTTACAGGGACCCAAGAGACCCAGTACTTC
CDR3: CASSELTGTQETQYF
length: 15
J: TRBJ2-5
D: NA
V: TRBV10-1
size: NA

DNA: TGCGCCAGCAGCCGCGGGGGGATGCACACTGAAGCTTTCTTT
CDR3: CASSRGGMHTEAFF
length: 14
J: TRBJ1-1
D: NA
V: TRBV5-1
size: NA

DNA: TGCGCCAGCAGCTTGGGGGATCCGCCATACGAGCAGTACTTC
CDR3: CASSLGDPPYEQYF
length: 14
J: TRBJ2-7
D: NA
V: TRBV5-1
size: NA

DNA: TGTGCCAGCAGTTTATCTTTCTATGAGCAGTTCTTC
CDR3: CASSLSFYEQFF
length: 12
J: TRBJ2-1
D: NA
V: TRBV28
size: once